Given below is one TCR beta chain in context. The data derive from a study of control samples from healthy donors and cancer patients. TCRdb's table, derived via immunoSEQ multiplex PCR, lists solely in-frame clones and lacks some. Of under 60,000 clones listed, over 90% are singletons. This sequence was found in a woman in her forties or fifties with head and neck cancer. Sequencing used PBMCs.

CDR3 protein: CASSLPSADPGQDEQYF. The CDR3 nucleotides read TGTGCCAGCAGCTTGCCCTCCGCAGACCCAGGCCAGGACGAGCAGTACTTC. The chain joins TRBV5-4 to TRBJ2-7; the D is unclear. The germline V gene encodes CDR1 SGHNT and CDR2 YYREEE (reference sequence). V was pared by 1 base and J by 5 bases, with 22 bases between. The CDR3 is 17 amino acids.